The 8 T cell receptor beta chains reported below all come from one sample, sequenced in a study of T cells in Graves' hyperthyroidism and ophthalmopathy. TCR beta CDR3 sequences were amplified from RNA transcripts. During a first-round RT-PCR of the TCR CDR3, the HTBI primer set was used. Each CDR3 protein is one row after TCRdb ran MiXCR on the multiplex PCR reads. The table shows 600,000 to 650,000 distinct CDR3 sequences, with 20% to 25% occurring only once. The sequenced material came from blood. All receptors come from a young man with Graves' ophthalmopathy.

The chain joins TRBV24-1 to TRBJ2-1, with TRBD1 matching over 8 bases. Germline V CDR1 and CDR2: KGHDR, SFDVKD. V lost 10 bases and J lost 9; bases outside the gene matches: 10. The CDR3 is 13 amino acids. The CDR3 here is CATGRQGRSEQFF. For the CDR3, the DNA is TGTGCCACAGGGAGACAGGGGCGGTCTGAGCAGTTCTTC.

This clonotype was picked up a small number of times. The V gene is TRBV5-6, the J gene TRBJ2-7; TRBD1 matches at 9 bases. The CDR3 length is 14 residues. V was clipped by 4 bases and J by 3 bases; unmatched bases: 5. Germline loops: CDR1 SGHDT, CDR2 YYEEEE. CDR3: CASSGRTGVYEQYF. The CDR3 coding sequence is TGTGCCAGCAGCGGGAGGACAGGGGTCTACGAGCAGTACTTC.

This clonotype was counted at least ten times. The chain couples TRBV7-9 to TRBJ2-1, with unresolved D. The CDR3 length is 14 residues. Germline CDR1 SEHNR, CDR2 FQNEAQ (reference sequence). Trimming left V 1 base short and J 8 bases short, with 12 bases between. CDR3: CASSLVETPYEQFF. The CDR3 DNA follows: TGTGCCAGCAGCTTAGTTGAGACTCCCTATGAGCAGTTCTTC.

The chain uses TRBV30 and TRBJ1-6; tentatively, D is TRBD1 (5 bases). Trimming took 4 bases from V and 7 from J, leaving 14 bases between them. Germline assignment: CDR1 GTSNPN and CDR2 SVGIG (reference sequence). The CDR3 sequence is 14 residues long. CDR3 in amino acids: CAWTRETENSPLHF. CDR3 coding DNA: TGTGCCTGGACCAGAGAGACAGAAAATTCACCCCTCCACTTT.

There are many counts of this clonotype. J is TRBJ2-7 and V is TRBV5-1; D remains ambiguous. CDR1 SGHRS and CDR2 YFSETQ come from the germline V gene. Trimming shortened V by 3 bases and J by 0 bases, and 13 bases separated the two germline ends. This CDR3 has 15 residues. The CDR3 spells CASSSTPKGSYEQYF. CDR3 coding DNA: TGCGCCAGCAGCTCAACGCCTAAGGGCTCCTACGAGCAGTACTTC.

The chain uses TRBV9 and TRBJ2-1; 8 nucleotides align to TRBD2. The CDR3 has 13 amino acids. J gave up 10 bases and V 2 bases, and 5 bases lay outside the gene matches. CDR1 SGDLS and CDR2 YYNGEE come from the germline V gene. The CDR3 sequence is CASSVSSGGEQFF. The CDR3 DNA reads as TGTGCCAGCAGCGTTTCCTCGGGGGGGGAGCAGTTCTTC.

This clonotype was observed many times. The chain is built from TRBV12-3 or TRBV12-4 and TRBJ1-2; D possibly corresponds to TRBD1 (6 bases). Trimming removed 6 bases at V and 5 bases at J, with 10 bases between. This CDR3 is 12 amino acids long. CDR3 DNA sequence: TGTGCCAGCAGGACAGGCGCTTATGGCTACACCTTC. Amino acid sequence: CASRTGAYGYTF.

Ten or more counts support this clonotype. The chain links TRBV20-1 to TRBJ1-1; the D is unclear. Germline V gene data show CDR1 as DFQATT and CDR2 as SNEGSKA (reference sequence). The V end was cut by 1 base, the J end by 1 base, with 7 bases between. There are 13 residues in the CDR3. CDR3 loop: CSARVGRNTEAFF. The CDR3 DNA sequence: TGCAGTGCTAGAGTTGGGCGGAACACTGAAGCTTTCTTT.